This T cell receptor beta chain came from a study of regulatory T cells in long-lasting Graves disease. The study's findings and limits: TCR diversity was lower in persistent Graves' patients (versus newly diagnosed ones).

The table lists this clonotype with a few counts. Its antigen is unknown. This CDR3 region has 15 residues. CDR1 is LNHDA and CDR2 is SQIVND in the germline V gene (reference sequence). V shed 0 bases, J shed 12 bases, and the junction held 11 bases outside the gene matches. The time point here: newly diagnosed GD, antithyroid drugs for less than 3 months. Scientists built the TCR library using RNA that was extracted from PBMCs. Arm-PCR of CDR3 regions and iRepertoire HTBI primers were the basis on which TCR beta libraries were built. TCRdb redid the calling of the multiplex PCR reads with MiXCR, one entry per CDR3 protein. The table includes some 400,000 distinct CDR3 sequences, more than 12% detected once. These data were likewise used in another study, on T cells in Graves' hyperthyroidism and ophthalmopathy. That study adds: Blood also contained most expanded thyroid clonotypes above 0.001. Ophthalmopathy was told apart from stable hyperthyroidism by a 13 V-J model.

This TCR was sampled from a woman between 25 and 40 years old with Graves disease. This sample comprised peripheral blood mononuclear cells (PBMCs), obtained at new diagnosis, from a patient treated with antithyroid drugs. This sequence joins TRBV19 and TRBJ2-1; 7 bases fit TRBD2. The CDR3 DNA follows: TGTGCCAGTAGTATAGATGGACTAGTGAGGTCTCCGCAGTTCTTC. It specifies CASSIDGLVRSPQFF.